This T cell receptor (beta chain) is drawn from a study of Graves' ophthalmopathy and Graves' hyperthyroidism. Clinicians made diagnoses from clinical symptoms, serum thyroxine, TRAb, thyroid ultrasound and orbital computed tomography. Regarding the study as a whole: Blood repertoires reportedly contained most expanded thyroid clonotypes above 0.001 frequency.

The CDR3 has 13 residues. Trimming removed 9 bases at V and 0 bases at J, with 12 bases between. Per germline, CDR1 ENHRY and CDR2 SYGVKD. As the template, RNA transcripts were used to amplify TCR beta CDR3 regions. Second-round multiplex PCR came after a first-round RT-PCR that employed HTBI primers. MiXCR, run by TCRdb on the multiplex PCR reads, gives a single entry per CDR3 protein. In the table there are roughly 700,000 distinct CDR3 sequences, roughly 41% of which are singletons. For this clonotype: The antigen is not known.

This sequence originates from an adult man with Graves' ophthalmopathy. Sequencing input: peripheral blood. The chain carries TRBV10-3 and TRBJ2-7; D possibly uses TRBD1 or TRBD2 (5 bases each). CDR3 nucleotide sequence: TGTGCCATACGCCCGGGGACCTCCTACGAGCAGTACTTC. Its protein is CAIRPGTSYEQYF.